This T cell receptor beta chain was identified during a study of cytomegalovirus exposure and HLA in healthy donors. The PCR employed 60 Vbeta primers together with 13 Jbeta primers. Assay used: immunoSEQ multiplex PCR; TCRdb lists only in-frame clones, some missing. The sample has 90,000 to 120,000 clones, more than 60% seen once. Study-level results: Equally common other TCR beta chains were less clonally expanded than HLA-associated ones, a later analysis found. The study listed roughly 160 cytomegalovirus-associated TCR beta chains. A later analysis linked 15,000 to 20,000 TCR beta sequences to HLA alleles at 0.05 false discovery rate.

This CDR3 comprises 14 residues. Germline lookup yields CDR1 SGHTA and CDR2 FQGNSA. V lost 2 bases and J 0 bases, leaving 5 bases between the germline ends. Remarks on this clone: The antigen is undetermined.

This chain uses TRBV7-2 with TRBJ2-1; no definite D call. The TCR comes from a female donor in good health and CMV-seropositive. Sequences were obtained from PBMCs. As DNA, the CDR3 is TGTGCCAGCAGCTTATATGTCTCCTACAATGAGCAGTTCTTC. Its translation: CASSLYVSYNEQFF.